The present TCR beta chain was sequenced within a study of patients and donors after allogeneic stem cell transplantation. A single record per CDR3 protein comes from TCRdb applying MiXCR to the RT-PCR reads. The table includes about 960,000 distinct CDR3 sequences, more than 15% detected once. This clonotype was observed a handful of times. The CDR3 extends over 12 amino acids. V lost 0 bases to trimming and J lost 2 bases, with 2 bases between them. From germline, CDR1 is GTSNPN and CDR2 SVGIG (reference sequence). The sequenced material came from blood, either unsorted or a sorted T cell fraction (not recorded which). This rearrangement joins TRBV30 to TRBJ1-3; D is unclear. This receptor was taken from a human donor who was either an allogeneic HSCT recipient or a stem cell or donor lymphocyte infusion donor (not recorded which). It is not recorded whose cells these are; they may come from a transplant donor. The CDR3 loop is CAWSVTGNTIYF. CDR3 sequence (DNA): TGTGCCTGGAGTGTGACTGGAAACACCATATATTTT.